The T cell receptor (beta chain) under discussion was sequenced for a study of patients and donors after allogeneic stem cell transplantation. Germline V gene data show CDR1 as SEHNR and CDR2 as FQNEAQ (reference sequence). The CDR3 has 15 residues. Deletions cut 5 bases from V and 10 bases from J, with 20 bases between. Each CDR3 protein gets one entry after TCRdb re-called the RT-PCR reads with MiXCR. The sample consists of roughly 960,000 distinct CDR3 sequences, roughly 18% of them appearing once. This clonotype was recorded many times. The receptor comes from a human donor who was either an allogeneic HSCT recipient or a stem cell or donor lymphocyte infusion donor (not recorded which). It is not recorded whose cells these are; they may come from a transplant donor. The V call is TRBV7-9, the J call TRBJ1-4; possibly TRBD1 for D (6 bases). Source material: blood, either unsorted or a sorted T cell fraction (not recorded which). The CDR3 DNA is TGTGCCAGCAGCCTAACCGACTCGACAGGCGCAAAACTGTTTTTT. Protein product: CASSLTDSTGAKLFF.